The clone carrying this T cell receptor beta chain came up a few times. The antigen is not known. The data were obtained in a study of human T cells and chemical hapten exposure. Findings and caveats of the study: Sensitizing to DPC left TCRs with a frequency above 1 in 1000 unaltered.

Germline CDR1 reads SEHNR; CDR2 reads FQNEAQ (reference sequence). The CDR3 is 11 amino acids. With 5 bases removed from V and 5 bases from J, the gap between germline ends came to 7 bases. Unfractionated whole blood was the source from which total RNA was extracted. The study's library attached unique molecular identifiers to single cDNA molecules. Original data processing: Sample TCR counts, which ranged from roughly 23,224 to 750,000, had a median of approximately 94,000. In TCRdb, the 5' RACE reads were re-called with MiXCR into one record per CDR3 protein. For this entry, the V and J calls and clone size follow TCRdb and not the study's own pipeline. The repertoire includes 130,000 or so distinct CDR3 sequences, 4.1% of them detected once, and about 1.3% sits in the top ten.

This receptor was obtained from a female donor in good health. This sequence joins TRBV7-9 and TRBJ2-7; D call uncertain. CDR3 amino acids: CASSLSNEQYF. Here the CDR3 DNA reads TGTGCCAGCAGCCTAAGCAACGAGCAGTACTTC.